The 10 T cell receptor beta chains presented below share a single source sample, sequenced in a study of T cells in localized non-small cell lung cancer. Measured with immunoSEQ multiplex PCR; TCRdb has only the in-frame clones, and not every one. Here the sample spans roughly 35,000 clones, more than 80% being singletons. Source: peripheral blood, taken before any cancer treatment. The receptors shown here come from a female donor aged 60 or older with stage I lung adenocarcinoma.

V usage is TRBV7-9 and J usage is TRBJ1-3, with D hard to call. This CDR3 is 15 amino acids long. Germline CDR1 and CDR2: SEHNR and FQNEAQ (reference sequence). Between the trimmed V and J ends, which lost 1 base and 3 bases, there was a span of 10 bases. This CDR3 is CASSLGAQFGNTIYF. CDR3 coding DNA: TGTGCCAGCAGCTTAGGGGCGCAATTTGGAAACACCATATATTTT.

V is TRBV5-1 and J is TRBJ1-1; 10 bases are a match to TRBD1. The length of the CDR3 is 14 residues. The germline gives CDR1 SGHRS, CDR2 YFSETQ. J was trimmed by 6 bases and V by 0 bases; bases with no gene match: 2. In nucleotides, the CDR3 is TGCGCCAGCAGCTTGGGACAGGGGGCCGCTGAAGCTTTCTTT. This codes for CASSLGQGAAEAFF.

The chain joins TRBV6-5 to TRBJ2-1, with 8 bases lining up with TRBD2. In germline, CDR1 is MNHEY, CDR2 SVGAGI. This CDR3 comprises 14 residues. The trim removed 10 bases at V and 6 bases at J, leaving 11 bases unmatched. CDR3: CATFRGGLRNEQFF. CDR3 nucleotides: TGTGCCACCTTTCGGGGGGGCCTCCGCAATGAGCAGTTCTTC.

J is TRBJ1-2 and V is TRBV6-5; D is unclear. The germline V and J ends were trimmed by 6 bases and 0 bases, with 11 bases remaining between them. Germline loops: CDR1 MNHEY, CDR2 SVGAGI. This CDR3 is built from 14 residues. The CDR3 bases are TGTGCCAGCAGCCCTTACAACGCTAACTATGGCTACACCTTC. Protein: CASSPYNANYGYTF.

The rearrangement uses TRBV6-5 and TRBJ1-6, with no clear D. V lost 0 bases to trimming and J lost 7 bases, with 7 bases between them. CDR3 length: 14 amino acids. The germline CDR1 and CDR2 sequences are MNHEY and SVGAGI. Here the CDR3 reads CASSYSLGNSPLHF. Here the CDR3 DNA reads TGTGCCAGCAGTTACTCACTAGGGAATTCACCCCTCCACTTT.

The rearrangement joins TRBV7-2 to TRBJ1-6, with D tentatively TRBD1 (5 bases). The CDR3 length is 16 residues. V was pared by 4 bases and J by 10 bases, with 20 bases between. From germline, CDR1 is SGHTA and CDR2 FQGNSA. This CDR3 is CASSYLAWGERSPLHF. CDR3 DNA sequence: TGTGCCAGCAGCTACTTAGCGTGGGGGGAGCGATCACCCCTCCACTTT.

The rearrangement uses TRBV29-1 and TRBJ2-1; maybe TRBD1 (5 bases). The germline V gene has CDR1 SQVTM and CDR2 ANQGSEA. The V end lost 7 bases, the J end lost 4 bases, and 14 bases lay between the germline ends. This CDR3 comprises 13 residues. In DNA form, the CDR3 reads TGCAGCGGGCAGGGATTTGGGTACAATGAGCAGTTCTTC. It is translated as CSGQGFGYNEQFF.

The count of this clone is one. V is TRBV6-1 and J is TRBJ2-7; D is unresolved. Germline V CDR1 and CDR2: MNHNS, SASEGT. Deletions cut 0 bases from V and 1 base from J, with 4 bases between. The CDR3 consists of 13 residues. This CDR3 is CASSEAYSYEQYV. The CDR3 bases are TGTGCCAGCAGTGAAGCGTATTCCTACGAGCAGTACGTC.

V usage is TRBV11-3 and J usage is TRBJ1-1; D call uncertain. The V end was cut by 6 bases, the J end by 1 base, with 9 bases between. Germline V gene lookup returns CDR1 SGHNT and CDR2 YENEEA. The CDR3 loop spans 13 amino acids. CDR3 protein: CASSSRQNTEAFF. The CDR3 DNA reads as TGTGCCAGCAGTTCCCGACAGAACACTGAAGCTTTCTTT.

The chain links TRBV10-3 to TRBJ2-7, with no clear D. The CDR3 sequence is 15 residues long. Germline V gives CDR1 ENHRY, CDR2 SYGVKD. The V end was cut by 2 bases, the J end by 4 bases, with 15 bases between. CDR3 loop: CAISEESKGTYEQYF. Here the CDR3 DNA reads TGTGCCATCAGTGAGGAATCCAAGGGCACATACGAGCAGTACTTC.